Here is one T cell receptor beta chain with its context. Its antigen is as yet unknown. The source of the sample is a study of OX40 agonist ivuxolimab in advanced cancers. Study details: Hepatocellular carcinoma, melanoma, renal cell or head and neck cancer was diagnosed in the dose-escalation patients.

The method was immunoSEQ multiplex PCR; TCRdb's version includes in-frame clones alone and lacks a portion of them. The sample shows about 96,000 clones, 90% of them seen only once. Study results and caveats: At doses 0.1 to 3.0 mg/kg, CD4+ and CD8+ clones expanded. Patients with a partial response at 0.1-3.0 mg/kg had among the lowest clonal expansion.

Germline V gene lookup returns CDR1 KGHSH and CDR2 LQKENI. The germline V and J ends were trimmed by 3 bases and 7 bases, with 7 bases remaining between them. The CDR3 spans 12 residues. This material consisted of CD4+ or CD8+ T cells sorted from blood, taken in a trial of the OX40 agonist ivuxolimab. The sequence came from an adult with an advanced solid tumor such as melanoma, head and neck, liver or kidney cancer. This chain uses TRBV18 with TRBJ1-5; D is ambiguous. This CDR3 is CASSPDRQPQHF. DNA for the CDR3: TGTGCCAGCTCACCCGATAGGCAGCCCCAGCATTTT.